These 13 T cell receptor beta chains came from one sample sequenced in a study of T cell repertoires in cytomegalovirus infection. These receptors have no known antigen. TCRdb reanalysed the reads using MiXCR and keeps one entry per CDR3 protein. The data contain fewer than 900,000 distinct CDR3 sequences, about 28% of them singletons. Sequenced material: cultured CD8+ T cells from PBMCs, taken from culture after CMV antigen stimulation. Receptors originate from a human donor in good health (CMV status not recorded). Some clones in this sample may be carry-over from other donors' samples.

This clonotype was seen only a few times. The chain couples TRBV6-1 to TRBJ1-1, with D perhaps matching TRBD1 (5 bases). The length of the CDR3 is 13 residues. V was pared by 7 bases and J by 1 base, with 10 bases between. Germline lookup yields CDR1 MNHNS and CDR2 SASEGT. The DNA for the CDR3 is TGTGCCAGCACTTTGGGACGGAACACTGAAGCTTTCTTT. This translates into CASTLGRNTEAFF.

This clonotype was seen a handful of times. The V and J genes are TRBV12-3 or TRBV12-4 and TRBJ2-5; D unclear. The CDR3 spans 15 residues. Trimming removed 5 bases from V and 5 bases from J, with 18 bases in between. CDR3 amino acids: CASSPLPRKWETQYF. The CDR3 bases are TGTGCCAGCAGTCCCTTGCCCAGGAAGTGGGAGACCCAGTACTTC.

In this sample, this clonotype turned up a few times. The chain recombines TRBV24-1 with TRBJ2-7; D unclear. Trimming left V 1 base short and J 5 bases short, with 5 bases between. The CDR3 spans 12 residues. Germline assignment: CDR1 KGHDR and CDR2 SFDVKD. The CDR3 region has the DNA TGTGCCACCAGTGATTTTTTAAACGAGCAGTACTTC. Protein sequence: CATSDFLNEQYF.

The CDR3 loop reads CASSLSGGSYEQYF. The CDR3 DNA reads as TGTGCCAGCAGCTTGAGCGGTGGCTCCTACGAGCAGTACTTC. The J gene is TRBJ2-7, the V gene TRBV27; maybe TRBD2 (5 bases). V gave up 6 bases and J gave up 0 bases, with 12 bases separating them. The CDR3 is 14 amino acids. From germline, CDR1 is MNHEY and CDR2 SMNVEV (reference sequence).

This chain uses TRBV6-1 with TRBJ2-7; TRBD2 might be the D (7 bases). V was pared by 8 bases and J by 0 bases, with 20 bases between. The CDR3 length is 16 residues. Looked up from germline, CDR1 is MNHNS and CDR2 is SASEGT. The CDR3 DNA follows: TGTGCCAGCTCCTTCTTAGGGGGGGGCCCCTCCTACGAGCAGTACTTC. It codes for CASSFLGGGPSYEQYF.

This clonotype was counted at least ten times. The germline gene is not matched at one end of the junction; a read error may be the cause. This chain links TRBV7-7 with TRBJ1-2; D is possibly TRBD1 (5 bases). The germline gives CDR1 SSHAT, CDR2 FNYEAQ (reference sequence). The CDR3 has 14 residues. As DNA, the CDR3 is TGTGCTAGCAGCTTAGGGGTTAGGGATAATGGCTACACCTTC. Protein sequence: CASSLGVRDNGYTF.

This clonotype was observed a few times. This chain joins TRBV7-3 and TRBJ2-1; 11 positions match TRBD2. The CDR3 has 15 amino acids. Germline CDR1 SGHTA, CDR2 FQGTGA. Unmatched junction bases numbered 6, after V lost 5 bases and J lost 6 bases. Here the CDR3 reads CASSPVAGGVNEQFF. Here the CDR3 DNA reads TGTGCCAGCAGCCCGGTAGCGGGGGGGGTCAATGAGCAGTTCTTC.

This clonotype was found a few times. In DNA, the CDR3 is TGTGCCATTCCCCTCACAGATACGCAGTATTTT. Protein sequence: CAIPLTDTQYF. This chain uses TRBV5-4 with TRBJ2-3; D is undetermined. There are 11 residues in the CDR3. Per the germline V gene, CDR1 is SGHNT and CDR2 is YYREEE (reference sequence). V was cut by 9 bases and J by 2 bases, with 7 bases left in between.

The gene calls are TRBV2 and TRBJ2-7, with D maybe TRBD2 (6 bases). The CDR3 is 10 amino acids. V lost 7 bases, J lost 7 bases, and 8 bases lay in between. Germline V gene lookup returns CDR1 SNHLY and CDR2 FYNNEI. The CDR3 is CASMAGEQYF. The CDR3 nucleotides read TGTGCCAGCATGGCGGGGGAGCAGTACTTC.

V is TRBV27 and J is TRBJ1-1, with 10 bases lining up with TRBD1. CDR1 and CDR2 (germline): MNHEY, SMNVEV (reference sequence). The CDR3 has 14 amino acids. The V gene end was trimmed by 4 bases and the J gene end by 8 bases; junction bases not matched to a gene: 7. The CDR3 sequence is CASSSRDRGYEAFF. As DNA, the CDR3 is TGTGCCAGCAGTTCCCGGGACAGGGGTTACGAAGCTTTCTTT.

V usage is TRBV19 and J usage is TRBJ1-6; D perhaps matches TRBD1 (5 bases). The CDR3 has 17 amino acids. The V and J ends lost 2 bases and 0 bases respectively, with 11 bases between them. CDR1 and CDR2 (germline): LNHDA, SQIVND (reference sequence). The CDR3 DNA reads TGTGCCAGTAGTATATTTTGGGACCTCTCCTATAATTCACCCCTCCACTTT. This gives the protein CASSIFWDLSYNSPLHF.

The V and J genes are TRBV27 and TRBJ2-2; D call uncertain. The germline V and J ends were trimmed by 3 bases and 7 bases, with 9 bases remaining between them. The CDR3 has 13 amino acids. CDR1 and CDR2 (germline): MNHEY, SMNVEV (reference sequence). The chain's CDR3 is CASSFKGGGELFF. The CDR3 DNA reads as TGTGCCAGCAGTTTCAAGGGCGGCGGGGAGCTGTTTTTT.

This clonotype was recorded a few times. The chain combines TRBV6-4 with TRBJ2-3; 10 nucleotides agree with TRBD2. The CDR3 is made up of 16 amino acids. Germline-derived CDR1 and CDR2 are MRHNA and SNTAGT. V gave up 5 bases and J gave up 3 bases; unmatched junction bases: 8. The CDR3 DNA is TGTGCCAGCAGTCCGAGCGGGGGGGCCATGACAGATACGCAGTATTTT. Protein product: CASSPSGGAMTDTQYF.